Below are 20 T cell receptor beta chains sequenced from a single sample in a study of Ad26.COV2.S vaccination and SARS-CoV-2 variants. The protocol was immunoSEQ multiplex PCR, while the TCRdb copy is restricted to in-frame clones and leaves out a portion. The sample lists about 350,000 clones, 70% to 90% occurring once. Treatment given: around 19 received Ad26.COV2.S at low or high dose, single or two shots; roughly 5 received placebo; per-sample allocation not given. It was on day 63 after the first vaccine or placebo injection that samples were taken. Sequencing was performed on peripheral blood, taken in a trial of Ad26.COV2.S vaccine versus placebo. These receptors all come from a person aged 18-65 years who received the Ad26.COV2.S COVID-19 vaccine or a placebo.

This clone occurred a few times. The chain employs TRBV6-2 or TRBV6-3 and TRBJ1-4; the D is unclear. The CDR3 runs to 12 residues. Germline V gene data show CDR1 as MNHEY and CDR2 as SVGEGT. The V gene lost 2 bases and the J gene lost 6 bases, with 4 bases spanning the gap. CDR3 DNA sequence: TGTGCCAGCAGTTACAGATATGAAAAACTGTTTTTT. This sequence encodes CASSYRYEKLFF.

This clone was counted only a few times. This rearrangement joins TRBV5-1 to TRBJ2-3, with 14 bases matching TRBD2. The CDR3 totals 16 residues. V dropped 2 bases and J dropped 5; count of bases not matched to a gene: 4. CDR1 and CDR2 (germline): SGHRS, YFSETQ. The CDR3 spells CASSFMTSGGEDTQYF. CDR3 coding DNA: TGCGCCAGCAGCTTTATGACTAGCGGGGGGGAAGATACGCAGTATTTT.

This chain uses TRBV28 with TRBJ2-2; maybe TRBD2 (6 bases). Germline V gene data show CDR1 as MDHEN and CDR2 as SYDVKM. Trimming removed 7 bases from V and 0 bases from J, with 18 bases in between. The CDR3 has 17 residues. CDR3 DNA sequence: TGTGCCAGCATGGGTAGCGGAGTGCGTACGAACACCGGGGAGCTGTTTTTT. This encodes CASMGSGVRTNTGELFF.

V gene TRBV27 combines with J gene TRBJ2-3; weak D call: TRBD1 (6 bases). Germline V gene lookup returns CDR1 MNHEY and CDR2 SMNVEV (reference sequence). This CDR3 spans 12 amino acids. The V end lost 10 bases, the J end lost 8 bases, and 16 bases lay between the germline ends. In DNA, the CDR3 is TGTGCCACTGGGGGCCGGTTTGGTACGCAGTATTTT. It yields the protein CATGGRFGTQYF.

J is TRBJ2-1 and V is TRBV30, with 7 bases that match TRBD1. This CDR3 contains 13 residues. V lost 4 bases, J lost 5 bases, and 5 bases stayed unmatched. Germline loops: CDR1 GTSNPN, CDR2 SVGIG (reference sequence). The CDR3 region has the DNA TGTGCCTGGATGGGACAGAAGAACAATGAGCAGTTCTTC. Translation: CAWMGQKNNEQFF.

This CDR3 is CAISEYRDRGREQYF. The CDR3 nucleotides read TGTGCCATCAGTGAGTACCGGGACAGGGGGCGCGAGCAGTACTTC. The V and J genes are TRBV10-3 and TRBJ2-7; 12 bases match TRBD1. Germline lookup yields CDR1 ENHRY and CDR2 SYGVKD. The trim removed 1 base at V and 6 bases at J, leaving 4 bases unmatched. The CDR3 totals 15 residues.

The chain carries TRBV7-2 and TRBJ1-1; possible D gene TRBD1, 6 bases. Per germline, CDR1 SGHTA and CDR2 FQGNSA. The CDR3 contains 13 residues. V was clipped by 2 bases and J by 7 bases, with 11 bases between them. CDR3 nucleotides: TGTGCCAGCAGCTTAAGGACGGACAGTGAAGCTTTCTTT. Protein: CASSLRTDSEAFF.

The chain uses TRBV5-1 and TRBJ1-2; D call uncertain. Trimming stripped 4 bases from V and 6 bases from J, with 10 bases between. Germline CDR1 is SGHRS and CDR2 is YFSETQ. The CDR3 spans 12 residues. In DNA, the CDR3 is TGCGCCAGCAGCAGCGAAGGGCATGGCTACACCTTC. Translating gives CASSSEGHGYTF.

This chain joins TRBV10-1 and TRBJ2-1; 8 positions agree with TRBD1. The germline gives CDR1 WNHNN, CDR2 SYGVQD (reference sequence). The CDR3 has 13 amino acids. V dropped 10 bases and J dropped 7; count of bases not matched to a gene: 9. The CDR3 sequence is CATSTGVLNEQFF. DNA for the CDR3: TGCGCCACTTCGACAGGGGTCCTAAATGAGCAGTTCTTC.

The genes are TRBV11-2 and TRBJ2-7, with TRBD2 matching over 12 bases. Germline lookup yields CDR1 SGHAT and CDR2 FQNNGV. The CDR3 covers 14 residues. V was pared by 7 bases and J by 5 bases, with 6 bases of the junction left unmatched. CDR3 loop: CASKTSGSTDEQYF. CDR3 in DNA: TGTGCCAGCAAGACTAGCGGGAGTACCGACGAGCAGTACTTC.

The V call is TRBV7-2, the J call TRBJ2-1; D is uncertain. Trimming took off 8 bases at V and 10 bases at J, with 21 bases between the two ends. The germline gives CDR1 SGHTA, CDR2 FQGNSA. This CDR3 spans 14 amino acids. Here the CDR3 reads CASLLGPARREQFF. The CDR3 DNA reads TGTGCCAGCTTGTTAGGCCCCGCGCGGCGAGAGCAGTTCTTC.

The gene calls are TRBV30 and TRBJ2-1; D is possibly TRBD1 (6 bases). Germline lookup yields CDR1 GTSNPN and CDR2 SVGIG (reference sequence). Between the trimmed V and J ends, which lost 0 bases and 4 bases, there was a span of 16 bases. CDR3 size: 16 residues. The CDR3 loop reads CAWSVPTGTLYNEQFF. The CDR3 DNA reads TGTGCCTGGAGTGTACCCACCGGGACATTATACAATGAGCAGTTCTTC.

The chain couples TRBV4-3 to TRBJ2-1; weak D call: TRBD1 (6 bases). The ends were cut back, 0 bases at V and 7 bases at J, with 25 bases in the middle. This CDR3 has 19 amino acids. CDR1 is LGHNA, CDR2 YSLEER, per germline. The CDR3 DNA sequence: TGCGCCAGCAGCCAAGAATGGGTTCCGAACAGGGTGAGTCTGAATGAGCAGTTCTTC. Translation: CASSQEWVPNRVSLNEQFF.

This clone was recorded only once. The genes are TRBV21-1 and TRBJ2-5; the D call in the table, TRBD1, was not verified against the DNA. TRBV21-1 is termed a pseudogene. This CDR3 is 11 amino acids long. CDR3 sequence: CASSNRDRLYF. The CDR3 nucleotides are TGTGCCAGCAGCAACCGGGACAGACTATACTTC.

This clone has ten or more counts. This chain connects TRBV5-4 to TRBJ2-5; 7 nucleotides match TRBD2. The germline gives CDR1 SGHNT, CDR2 YYREEE (reference sequence). Trimming cost V 2 bases and J 2 bases; bases outside gene matches: 9. The CDR3 loop spans 16 amino acids. DNA for the CDR3: TGTGCCAGCAGCTTCGGCGGGAGTGCGGGGCAAGAGACCCAGTACTTC. Its protein is CASSFGGSAGQETQYF.

The J gene is TRBJ1-4, the V gene TRBV4-3; D unresolved. The germline CDR1 and CDR2 sequences are LGHNA and YSLEER. With 5 bases removed from V and 12 bases from J, the gap between germline ends came to 19 bases. The CDR3 has 14 amino acids. CDR3 DNA sequence: TGCGCCAGCAGCGCTAGGGCCCAGACTGAGGAACTGTTTTTT. Protein product: CASSARAQTEELFF.

This sequence joins TRBV4-3 and TRBJ1-4; D might be TRBD1 (5 bases). CDR1 is LGHNA and CDR2 is YSLEER in the germline V gene. The CDR3 has 14 amino acids. V was shortened by 4 bases and J by 4 bases, with 10 bases between the two germline ends. Here the CDR3 DNA reads TGCGCCAGCAGCCCGACAGTCAGTAATGAAAAACTGTTTTTT. It translates to CASSPTVSNEKLFF.

V and J are TRBV30 and TRBJ2-1; D is perhaps TRBD1 or TRBD2 (5 bases each). Between the trimmed V and J ends, which lost 2 bases and 4 bases, there was a span of 12 bases. Germline V gives CDR1 GTSNPN, CDR2 SVGIG (reference sequence). The CDR3 loop spans 14 amino acids. The CDR3: CAWSPGRGYNEQFF. CDR3 coding DNA: TGTGCCTGGAGTCCGGGGCGAGGTTACAATGAGCAGTTCTTC.

This rearrangement joins TRBV18 to TRBJ2-5; 10 nucleotides match TRBD2. Germline CDR1 and CDR2: KGHSH and LQKENI. V gave up 3 bases and J gave up 2 bases; unmatched junction bases: 3. This CDR3 has 15 amino acids. The CDR3 is CASSPGAGGQETQYF. Here the CDR3 DNA reads TGTGCCAGCTCACCCGGAGCGGGGGGGCAAGAGACCCAGTACTTC.

This clone was seen only a few times. The V and J genes are TRBV28 and TRBJ2-7; possibly TRBD2 for D (6 bases). The V gene lost 8 bases and the J gene lost 8 bases, with 19 bases spanning the gap. The CDR3 spans 13 residues. Germline lookup yields CDR1 MDHEN and CDR2 SYDVKM. CDR3 in amino acids: CASGPRGRSKQYF. The CDR3 coding sequence is TGTGCCAGCGGCCCTCGTGGGAGGTCAAAGCAGTACTTC.